The 30 T cell receptor beta chains given below trace back to one sample, sequenced in a study of vaccination and CD4 T cells after COVID-19. Cultured CD4+ T cell DNA underwent sequencing with the Oncomine TCR Beta short-read assay. TCRdb recomputed calls from the PCR reads with MiXCR, one row per CDR3 protein. This sample has more than 10,000 distinct CDR3 sequences, with around 53% found just once. No cognate antigen is known for these TCRs. Treatment described: approximately 9-day PBMC culture with coronavirus spike peptide pools or control peptides (ViraFEST assay). The sample consisted of CD4+ T cells from blood, cultured in vitro. Source of these receptors: a human donor who had recovered from COVID-19.

With regard to this clonotype: This sequence may be a read error, since a much larger clone differs from it by one base. This sequence joins TRBV12-1 and TRBJ1-5; the D segment call TRBD1 is taken from the table without a DNA check. TRBV12-1 is noted as a pseudogene. The CDR3 runs 15 residues. The CDR3 loop reads CASSFGGASNRPQHF. The CDR3 DNA is TGTGCCAGCAGCTTTGGGGGGGCCAGCAATCGGCCCCAGCATTTT.

The chain has TRBV7-8 and TRBJ2-7; D gene unclear. The CDR3 covers 15 residues. Germline V gives CDR1 SGHVS, CDR2 FQNEAQ. Trimming cost V 5 bases and J 2 bases, with 16 bases left between them. The CDR3 loop reads CASSPRAGRTYEQYF. CDR3 nucleotide sequence: TGTGCCAGCAGCCCCCGGGCTGGGCGGACCTACGAGCAGTACTTC.

This clonotype was found a few times. The genes are TRBV20-1 and TRBJ1-1; no definite D call. The CDR3 is 14 amino acids. V was cut by 7 bases and J by 2 bases, with 17 bases left in between. Per the germline V gene, CDR1 is DFQATT and CDR2 is SNEGSKA (reference sequence). The CDR3 is CSVQPGSRNTEAFF. Written as DNA, the CDR3 is TGCAGTGTCCAACCGGGGAGCAGAAACACTGAAGCTTTCTTT.

The chain links TRBV20-1 to TRBJ2-1; TRBD2 aligns across 11 bases. The germline V gene encodes CDR1 DFQATT and CDR2 SNEGSKA (reference sequence). The CDR3 is 18 amino acids. Unmatched junction bases numbered 14, after V lost 6 bases and J lost 1 base. This CDR3 reads CSAQLLLAGGTSYNEQFF. The DNA of the CDR3 is TGCAGTGCCCAATTATTGTTAGCGGGAGGGACTTCCTACAATGAGCAGTTCTTC.

The V call is TRBV10-3, the J call TRBJ2-3; D is perhaps TRBD2 (6 bases). Germline-derived CDR1 and CDR2 are ENHRY and SYGVKD. The CDR3 contains 15 residues. Trimming cost V 0 bases and J 9 bases, with 16 bases left between them. The DNA of the CDR3 is TGTGCCATCAGTGAGTCGACGCCGGACTATCTAACGCAGTATTTT. Translating it yields CAISESTPDYLTQYF.

J is TRBJ2-1 and V is TRBV6-1; 9 nucleotides match TRBD1. The CDR3 consists of 14 residues. Trimming cost V 6 bases and J 6 bases; bases outside gene matches: 6. The germline V gene has CDR1 MNHNS and CDR2 SASEGT. CDR3 in amino acids: CASRGTGWINEQFF. CDR3 nucleotide sequence: TGTGCCAGCAGGGGGACAGGGTGGATCAATGAGCAGTTCTTC.

The chain combines TRBV6-2 or TRBV6-3 with TRBJ2-2; 12 bases line up with TRBD1. CDR1 and CDR2 from the germline V gene are MNHEY and SVGEGT. V lost 4 bases, J lost 3 bases, and 3 bases stayed unmatched. The CDR3 sequence is 16 residues long. The CDR3, as DNA: TGTGCCAGCAGTTGGGGGACAGGGGGCTACACCGGGGAGCTGTTTTTT. Its protein product is CASSWGTGGYTGELFF.

This clonotype turned up a few times. The chain has TRBV20-1 and TRBJ1-3; TRBD1 might be the D (5 bases). V was clipped by 2 bases and J by 4 bases, with 12 bases between them. The CDR3 is 14 amino acids. Germline V gene lookup returns CDR1 DFQATT and CDR2 SNEGSKA (reference sequence). CDR3 nucleotide sequence: TGCAGTGCTAGAAGGCAGGGTTCAGGAAACACCATATATTTT. This translates into CSARRQGSGNTIYF.

The chain uses TRBV12-3 or TRBV12-4 and TRBJ2-1, with D unresolved. The CDR3 contains 12 residues. The V end lost 5 bases, the J end lost 6 bases, and 8 bases lay between the germline ends. CDR3 in DNA: TGTGCCAGCAGTCCCCGCCCCAATGAGCAGTTCTTC. This codes for CASSPRPNEQFF.

This clonotype was seen more than once but under ten times. The chain uses TRBV6-1 and TRBJ1-6, with 9 bases aligning to TRBD1. The germline CDR1 and CDR2 sequences are MNHNS and SASEGT. The CDR3 has 14 amino acids. V was pared by 8 bases and J by 9 bases, with 8 bases of the junction left unmatched. CDR3 nucleotide sequence: TGTGCCAGCCACCCTACAGGGGGCGGTTCACCCCTCCACTTT. As protein: CASHPTGGGSPLHF.

Only a few counts were recorded for this clonotype. The chain links TRBV25-1 to TRBJ2-1, with D uncertain. The CDR3 covers 15 residues. In germline, CDR1 is MGHDK, CDR2 SYGVNS. V was trimmed by 0 bases and J by 8 bases, leaving 14 bases between them. The CDR3 protein is CASSEYSLGMDEQFF. Written as DNA, the CDR3 is TGTGCCAGCAGTGAATACAGCCTAGGGATGGATGAGCAGTTCTTC.

The chain joins TRBV28 to TRBJ1-5; TRBD1 might be the D (6 bases). CDR3 length: 14 residues. CDR1 and CDR2 from the germline V gene are MDHEN and SYDVKM. Trimming cost V 6 bases and J 3 bases, with 12 bases left between them. The CDR3 coding sequence is TGTGCCAGCAGGGCGGGACAACACAATCAGCCCCAGCATTTT. This sequence encodes CASRAGQHNQPQHF. Together with reference TRBV28 and TRBJ1-5, the CDR3 gives the full variable domain: DVKVTQSSRYLVKRTGEKVFLECVQDMDHENMFWYRQDPGLGLRLIYFSYDVKMKEKGDIPEGYSVSREKKERFSLILESASTNQTSMYLCASRAGQHNQPQHFGDGTRLSIL.

V gene TRBV6-5 combines with J gene TRBJ2-3; the D is unclear. This CDR3 is built from 14 residues. The germline V gene has CDR1 MNHEY and CDR2 SVGAGI. Trimming stripped 4 bases from V and 0 bases from J, with 8 bases between. The chain's CDR3 is CASSLDSSTDTQYF. CDR3 DNA: TGTGCCAGCAGTTTAGACTCTAGCACAGATACGCAGTATTTT.

The chain joins TRBV20-1 to TRBJ2-1; 9 positions agree with TRBD2. The V gene end was trimmed by 3 bases and the J gene end by 7 bases; junction bases not matched to a gene: 7. CDR3 size: 14 residues. The V gene's germline CDR1 is DFQATT and CDR2 SNEGSKA (reference sequence). CDR3 bases: TGCAGTGCTAGTTCGGGTAGCGGGAGAAATGAGCAGTTCTTC. It codes for CSASSGSGRNEQFF.

V is TRBV28 and J is TRBJ2-5, with D perhaps matching TRBD1 (5 bases). The CDR3 sequence is 14 residues long. The V and J ends lost 2 bases and 2 bases respectively, with 9 bases between them. CDR1 is MDHEN, CDR2 SYDVKM, per germline. The CDR3 sequence: CASSLQGGQETQYF. CDR3 DNA: TGTGCCAGCAGTTTACAGGGCGGACAAGAGACCCAGTACTTC. The whole variable domain, remainder taken from reference TRBV28 and TRBJ2-5, is DVKVTQSSRYLVKRTGEKVFLECVQDMDHENMFWYRQDPGLGLRLIYFSYDVKMKEKGDIPEGYSVSREKKERFSLILESASTNQTSMYLCASSLQGGQETQYFGPGTRLLVL.

Here the CDR3 DNA reads TGTGCCAGCAGCTCGTCGGGCAGGGGGCTGGGGGAGCAGTACTTC. It is translated as CASSSSGRGLGEQYF. V usage is TRBV7-6 and J usage is TRBJ2-7; 8 bases line up with TRBD1. The CDR3 spans 15 residues. CDR1 and CDR2 from the germline V gene are SGHVS and FNYEAQ. J lost 7 bases, V lost 4 bases, and 12 bases had no gene match.

V is TRBV28 and J is TRBJ2-2; tentatively, D is TRBD1 (6 bases). The germline V gene has CDR1 MDHEN and CDR2 SYDVKM. The V and J ends lost 6 bases and 5 bases respectively, with 19 bases between them. The CDR3 totals 16 residues. The DNA for the CDR3 is TGTGCCAGCAGCCTAAGGACAGTATCGAGGACCGGGGAGCTGTTTTTT. It yields the protein CASSLRTVSRTGELFF.

This clonotype has just a few counts. V is TRBV7-9 and J is TRBJ1-5; D uncertain. The germline gives CDR1 SEHNR, CDR2 FQNEAQ (reference sequence). The CDR3 length is 15 residues. The V end lost 7 bases, the J end lost 3 bases, and 16 bases lay between the germline ends. The CDR3 region has the DNA TGTGCCAGCACCGATAGTGGCGGCAACAATCAGCCCCAGCATTTT. The encoded protein is CASTDSGGNNQPQHF.

V and J are TRBV7-2 and TRBJ2-2; TRBD1 matches 10 bases. The CDR3 covers 17 residues. Losses at the gene ends were 7 bases for V and 4 bases for J; bases not matched to a gene: 12. Germline V gene sequence: CDR1 SGHTA, CDR2 FQGNSA. The CDR3 DNA reads TGTGCCAGCAACGACCGGGACAGGGGCCAGGTCACCGGGGAGCTGTTTTTT. The encoded protein is CASNDRDRGQVTGELFF.

A few counts support this clonotype. The chain employs TRBV15 and TRBJ2-2; D unresolved. CDR1 LNHNV and CDR2 YYDKDF come from the germline V gene (reference sequence). The V and J ends lost 4 bases and 0 bases respectively, with 12 bases between them. This CDR3 has 16 amino acids. The CDR3 region has the DNA TGTGCCACCAGCACTCGAGCGTACACGAACACCGGGGAGCTGTTTTTT. It translates to CATSTRAYTNTGELFF.

This clonotype is categorized as large. This chain uses TRBV19 with TRBJ1-1; D not certain. V gave up 6 bases and J gave up 5 bases, with 16 bases separating them. The germline CDR1 and CDR2 sequences are LNHDA and SQIVND (reference sequence). There are 14 residues in the CDR3. CDR3 region: CASSHPYGSTEAFF. CDR3 nucleotide sequence: TGTGCCAGTAGCCACCCATACGGGAGTACTGAAGCTTTCTTT.

V usage is TRBV11-2 and J usage is TRBJ1-6; D remains ambiguous. The V gene lost 1 base and the J gene lost 5 bases, with 6 bases spanning the gap. Germline V gene sequence: CDR1 SGHAT, CDR2 FQNNGV. CDR3 length: 14 residues. The CDR3 DNA reads TGTGCCAGCAGCTTAGGTCGGGATAATTCACCCCTCCACTTT. Translating gives CASSLGRDNSPLHF.

V and J are TRBV5-1 and TRBJ2-7; 8 positions agree with TRBD1. CDR3 size: 14 residues. The ends lost 4 bases at V and 5 bases at J; junction bases unmatched: 8. CDR1 and CDR2 from the germline V gene are SGHRS and YFSETQ. This CDR3 reads CASSTGQGLHEQYF. Here the CDR3 DNA reads TGCGCCAGCAGCACCGGACAGGGTCTGCACGAGCAGTACTTC.

This clonotype occurred a few times. For the CDR3, the DNA is TGTGCCAGCAGTTTGGCGGGACTAGCGGAGACCCAGTACTTC. Amino acids: CASSLAGLAETQYF. The V gene is TRBV12-3 or TRBV12-4, the J gene TRBJ2-5; TRBD2 agrees at 10 bases. The ends lost 3 bases at V and 5 bases at J; junction bases unmatched: 3. CDR3 length equals 14 residues.

This chain connects TRBV5-1 to TRBJ2-5, with TRBD1 matching over 7 bases. The CDR3 totals 15 residues. With V trimmed by 4 bases and J by 2 bases, 8 bases remained unmatched. The germline V gene has CDR1 SGHRS and CDR2 YFSETQ. This CDR3 reads CASSPDRVGQETQYF. DNA of the CDR3: TGCGCCAGCAGCCCAGACAGGGTTGGGCAAGAGACCCAGTACTTC. The variable domain in full, with the rest retrieved from reference TRBV5-1 and TRBJ2-5, is KAGVTQTPRYLIKTRGQQVTLSCSPISGHRSVSWYQQTPGQGLQFLFEYFSETQRNKGNFPGRFSGRQFSNSRSEMNVSTLELGDSALYLCASSPDRVGQETQYFGPGTRLLVL.

The CDR3 protein is CASGLGLAGTDTQYF. The CDR3 DNA reads TGTGCTAGTGGTTTGGGACTAGCGGGCACAGATACGCAGTATTTT. This chain joins TRBV12-5 and TRBJ2-3, with 9 bases aligning to TRBD2. The CDR3 is 15 residues long. Germline-derived CDR1 and CDR2 are LGHNT and FRNRAP. The V gene end was trimmed by 1 base and the J gene end by 1 base; junction bases not matched to a gene: 0.

The genes are TRBV30 and TRBJ2-1; no reliable D call. The CDR3 length is 13 residues. Germline CDR1 is GTSNPN and CDR2 is SVGIG (reference sequence). V gave up 0 bases and J gave up 9 bases, with 12 bases separating them. This CDR3 is CAWSVMKRIEQFF. Written as DNA, the CDR3 is TGTGCCTGGAGTGTAATGAAGCGTATTGAGCAGTTCTTC. Drawing the rest from reference TRBV30 and TRBJ2-1, the complete variable domain is SQTIHQWPATLVQPVGSPLSLECTVEGTSNPNLYWYRQAAGRGLQLLFYSVGIGQISSEVPQNLSASRPQDRQFILSSKKLLLSDSGFYLCAWSVMKRIEQFFGPGTRLTVL.

The chain has TRBV6-5 and TRBJ2-5; possibly TRBD1 or TRBD2 for D (5 bases each). Germline assignment: CDR1 MNHEY and CDR2 SVGAGI. The CDR3 sequence is 14 residues long. V was trimmed by 0 bases and J by 5 bases, leaving 10 bases between them. The CDR3 sequence: CASSYSRGVETQYF. CDR3 nucleotide sequence: TGTGCCAGCAGTTACTCGAGGGGCGTGGAGACCCAGTACTTC.

In this sample, this clonotype turned up once. This chain uses TRBV28 with TRBJ2-3; 7 bases map to TRBD1. The CDR3 contains 13 residues. Germline V lookup: CDR1 MDHEN, CDR2 SYDVKM. Trimming removed 5 bases from V and 1 base from J; junction bases left unmatched: 0. The CDR3 spells CASSDRGTDTQYF. Here the CDR3 DNA reads TGTGCCAGCAGTGACAGGGGCACAGATACGCAGTATTTT.

This chain links TRBV7-9 with TRBJ2-1; TRBD2 matches at 15 bases. The germline V gene encodes CDR1 SEHNR and CDR2 FQNEAQ (reference sequence). The CDR3 extends over 17 amino acids. V dropped 5 bases and J dropped 3; count of bases not matched to a gene: 5. The chain's CDR3 is CASSREGLAGGYNEQFF. DNA for the CDR3: TGTGCCAGCAGCCGGGAGGGACTAGCGGGAGGCTACAATGAGCAGTTCTTC. Together with reference TRBV7-9 and TRBJ2-1, the CDR3 gives the full variable domain: DTGVSQNPRHKITKRGQNVTFRCDPISEHNRLYWYRQTLGQGPEFLTYFQNEAQLEKSRLLSDRFSAERPKGSFSTLEIQRTEQGDSAMYLCASSREGLAGGYNEQFFGPGTRLTVL.